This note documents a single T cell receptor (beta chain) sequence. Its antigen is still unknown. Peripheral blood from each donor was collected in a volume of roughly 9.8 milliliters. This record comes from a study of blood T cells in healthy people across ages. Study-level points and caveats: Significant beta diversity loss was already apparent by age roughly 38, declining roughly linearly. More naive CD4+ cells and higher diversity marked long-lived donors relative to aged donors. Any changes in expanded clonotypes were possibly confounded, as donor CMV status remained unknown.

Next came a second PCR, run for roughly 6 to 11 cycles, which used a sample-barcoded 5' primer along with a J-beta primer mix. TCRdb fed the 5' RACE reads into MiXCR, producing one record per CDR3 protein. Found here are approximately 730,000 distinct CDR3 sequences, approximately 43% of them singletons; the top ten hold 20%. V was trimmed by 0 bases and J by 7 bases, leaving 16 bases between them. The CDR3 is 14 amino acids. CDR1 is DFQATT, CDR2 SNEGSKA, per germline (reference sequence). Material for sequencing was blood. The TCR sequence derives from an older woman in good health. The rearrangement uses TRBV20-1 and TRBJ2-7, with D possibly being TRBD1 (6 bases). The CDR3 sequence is CSARDPGQFLEQYF. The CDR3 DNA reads TGCAGTGCTAGAGACCCCGGACAGTTCCTGGAGCAGTACTTC.